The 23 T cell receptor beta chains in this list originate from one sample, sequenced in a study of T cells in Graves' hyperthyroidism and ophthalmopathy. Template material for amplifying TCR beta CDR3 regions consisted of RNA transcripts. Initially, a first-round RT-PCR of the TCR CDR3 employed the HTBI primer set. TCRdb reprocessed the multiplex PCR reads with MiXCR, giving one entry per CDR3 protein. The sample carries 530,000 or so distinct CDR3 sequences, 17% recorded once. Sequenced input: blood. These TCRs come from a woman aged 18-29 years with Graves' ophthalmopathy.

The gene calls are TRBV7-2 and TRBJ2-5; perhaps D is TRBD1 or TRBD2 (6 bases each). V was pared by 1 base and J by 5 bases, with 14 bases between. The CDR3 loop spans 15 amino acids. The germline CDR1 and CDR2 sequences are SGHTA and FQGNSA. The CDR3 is CASSLDWGAGETQYF. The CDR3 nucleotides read TGTGCCAGCAGCTTAGACTGGGGGGCCGGGGAGACCCAGTACTTC.

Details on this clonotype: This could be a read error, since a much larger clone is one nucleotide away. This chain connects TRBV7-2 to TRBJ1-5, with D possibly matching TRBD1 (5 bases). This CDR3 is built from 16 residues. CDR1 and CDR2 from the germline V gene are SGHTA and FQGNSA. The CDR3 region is CVSSLKVGVGNQPQHF. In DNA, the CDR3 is TGTGTCAGCAGCTTAAAGGTGGGGGTAGGGAATCAGCCCCAGCATTTT.

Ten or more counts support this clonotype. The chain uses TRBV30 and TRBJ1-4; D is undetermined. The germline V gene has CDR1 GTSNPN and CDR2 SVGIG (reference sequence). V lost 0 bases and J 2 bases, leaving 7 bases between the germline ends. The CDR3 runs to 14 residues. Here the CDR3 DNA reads TGTGCCTGGAGTGTTGGTCGCACTAATGAAAAACTGTTTTTT. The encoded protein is CAWSVGRTNEKLFF.

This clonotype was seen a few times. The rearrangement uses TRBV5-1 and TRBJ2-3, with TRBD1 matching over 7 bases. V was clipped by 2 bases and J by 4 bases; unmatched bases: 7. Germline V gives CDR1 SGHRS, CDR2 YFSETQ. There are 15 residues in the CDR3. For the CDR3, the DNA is TGCGCCAGCAGCTTCGTGGGACAGCAGTCAGATACGCAGTATTTT. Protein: CASSFVGQQSDTQYF. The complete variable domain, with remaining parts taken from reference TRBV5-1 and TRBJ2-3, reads KAGVTQTPRYLIKTRGQQVTLSCSPISGHRSVSWYQQTPGQGLQFLFEYFSETQRNKGNFPGRFSGRQFSNSRSEMNVSTLELGDSALYLCASSFVGQQSDTQYFGPGTRLTVL.

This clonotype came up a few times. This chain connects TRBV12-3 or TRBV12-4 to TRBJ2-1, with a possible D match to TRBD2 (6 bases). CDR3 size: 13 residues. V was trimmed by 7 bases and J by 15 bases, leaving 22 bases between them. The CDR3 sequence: CASTGSGVPLAFF. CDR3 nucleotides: TGTGCCAGCACCGGGAGTGGGGTACCTTTGGCGTTCTTC.

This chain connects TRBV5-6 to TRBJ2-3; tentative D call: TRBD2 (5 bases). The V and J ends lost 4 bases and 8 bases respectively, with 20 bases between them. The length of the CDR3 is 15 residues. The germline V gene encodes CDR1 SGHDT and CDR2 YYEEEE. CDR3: CASSPLTGIEGTQYF. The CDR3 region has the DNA TGTGCCAGCAGCCCCTTGACGGGTATTGAGGGTACGCAGTATTTT.

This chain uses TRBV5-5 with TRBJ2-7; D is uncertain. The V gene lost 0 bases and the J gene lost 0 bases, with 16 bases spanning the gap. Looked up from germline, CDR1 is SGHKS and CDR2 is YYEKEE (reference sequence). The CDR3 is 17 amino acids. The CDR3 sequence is CASSLEYRVASSYEQYF. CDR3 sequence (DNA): TGTGCCAGCAGCTTGGAATATCGAGTCGCAAGCTCCTACGAGCAGTACTTC.

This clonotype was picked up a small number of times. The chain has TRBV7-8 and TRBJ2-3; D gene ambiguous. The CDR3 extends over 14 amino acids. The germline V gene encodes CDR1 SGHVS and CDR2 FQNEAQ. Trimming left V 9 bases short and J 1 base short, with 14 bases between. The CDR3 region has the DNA TGTGCCAGTGTTGTGGCGGCTGGCACAGATACGCAGTATTTT. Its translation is CASVVAAGTDTQYF.

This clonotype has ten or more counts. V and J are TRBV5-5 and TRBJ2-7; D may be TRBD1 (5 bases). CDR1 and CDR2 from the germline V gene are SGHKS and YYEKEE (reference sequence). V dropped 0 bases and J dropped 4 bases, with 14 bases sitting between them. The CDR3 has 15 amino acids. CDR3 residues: CASSLVPKSGYEQYF. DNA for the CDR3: TGTGCCAGCAGCTTGGTCCCCAAATCAGGGTACGAGCAGTACTTC.

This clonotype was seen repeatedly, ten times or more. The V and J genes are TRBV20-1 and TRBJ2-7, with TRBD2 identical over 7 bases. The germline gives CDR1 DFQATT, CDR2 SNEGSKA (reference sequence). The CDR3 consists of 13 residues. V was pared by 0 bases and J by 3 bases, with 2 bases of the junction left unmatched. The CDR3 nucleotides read TGCAGTGCTAGAGACTGGACTAGCTACGAGCAGTACTTC. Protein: CSARDWTSYEQYF.

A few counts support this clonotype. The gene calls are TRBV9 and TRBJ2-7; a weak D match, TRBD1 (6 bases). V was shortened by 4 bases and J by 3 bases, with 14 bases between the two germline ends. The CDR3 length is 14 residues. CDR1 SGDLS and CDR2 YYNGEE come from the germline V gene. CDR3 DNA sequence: TGTGCCAGCAGCCCTGGGGGACAAAGCTACGAGCAGTACTTC. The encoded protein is CASSPGGQSYEQYF.

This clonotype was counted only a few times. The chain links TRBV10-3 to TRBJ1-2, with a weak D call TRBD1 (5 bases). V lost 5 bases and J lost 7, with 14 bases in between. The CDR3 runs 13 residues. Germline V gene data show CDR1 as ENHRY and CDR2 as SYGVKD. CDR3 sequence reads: CAISPDREGGYTF. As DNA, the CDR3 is TGTGCCATCAGTCCTGACAGAGAGGGTGGCTACACCTTC.

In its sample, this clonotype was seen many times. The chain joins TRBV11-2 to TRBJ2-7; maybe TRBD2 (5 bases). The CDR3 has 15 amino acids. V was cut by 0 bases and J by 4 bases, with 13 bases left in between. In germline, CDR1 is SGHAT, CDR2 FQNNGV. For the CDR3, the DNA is TGTGCCAGCAGCTTAGATGCGGGCCCCGGTTACGAGCAGTACTTC. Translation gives CASSLDAGPGYEQYF.

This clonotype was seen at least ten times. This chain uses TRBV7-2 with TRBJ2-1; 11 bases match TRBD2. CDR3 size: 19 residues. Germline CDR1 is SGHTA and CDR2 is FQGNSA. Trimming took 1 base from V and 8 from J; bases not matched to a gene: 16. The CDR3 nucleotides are TGTGCCAGCAGCTTAGGAGTAGTCGTAGCGGGAGGGCTGGCGGATGAGCAGTTCTTC. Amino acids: CASSLGVVVAGGLADEQFF. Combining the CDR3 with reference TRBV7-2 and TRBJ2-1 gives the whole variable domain GAGVSQSPSNKVTEKGKDVELRCDPISGHTALYWYRQSLGQGLEFLIYFQGNSAPDKSGLPSDRFSAERTGGSVSTLTIQRTQQEDSAVYLCASSLGVVVAGGLADEQFFGPGTRLTVL.

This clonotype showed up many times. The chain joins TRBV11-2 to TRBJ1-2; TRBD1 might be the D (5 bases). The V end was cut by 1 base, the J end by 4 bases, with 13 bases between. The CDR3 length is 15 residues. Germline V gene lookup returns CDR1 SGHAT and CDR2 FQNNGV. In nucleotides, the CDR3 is TGTGCCAGCAGCTTAGGCCCGGGGCTGGGCTATGGCTACACCTTC. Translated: CASSLGPGLGYGYTF.

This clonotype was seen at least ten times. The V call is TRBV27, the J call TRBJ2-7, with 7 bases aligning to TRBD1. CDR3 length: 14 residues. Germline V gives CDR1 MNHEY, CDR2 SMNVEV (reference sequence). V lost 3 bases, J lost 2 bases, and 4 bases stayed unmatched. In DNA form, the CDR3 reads TGTGCCAGCAGTTTCACCACAGGGGCCTACGAGCAGTACTTC. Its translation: CASSFTTGAYEQYF.

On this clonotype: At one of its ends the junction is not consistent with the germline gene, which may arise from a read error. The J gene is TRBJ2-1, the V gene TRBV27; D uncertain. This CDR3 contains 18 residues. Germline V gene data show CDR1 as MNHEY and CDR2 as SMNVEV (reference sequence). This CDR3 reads CASSLSAPLVAAYDEQFF. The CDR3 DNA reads TGTGCCAGCAGTTTGTCGGCACCATTAGTTGCGGCCTACGATGAGCAGTTCTTC.

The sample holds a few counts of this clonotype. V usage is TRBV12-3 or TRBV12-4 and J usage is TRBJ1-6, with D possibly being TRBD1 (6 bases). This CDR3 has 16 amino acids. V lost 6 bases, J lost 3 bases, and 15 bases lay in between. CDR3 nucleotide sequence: TGTGCCAGCAGAGCGGGACACCATTTCTATAATTCACCCCTCCACTTT. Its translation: CASRAGHHFYNSPLHF.

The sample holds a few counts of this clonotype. The CDR3 here is CASSERAGLEKLFF. In nucleotides, the CDR3 is TGTGCCAGCAGTGAAAGGGCAGGGCTTGAAAAACTGTTTTTT. The chain joins TRBV6-1 to TRBJ1-4; the D gene is possibly TRBD1 (5 bases). V shed 2 bases and J shed 7 bases, with 11 bases lying between them. Germline lookup yields CDR1 MNHNS and CDR2 SASEGT. The CDR3 is made up of 14 amino acids.

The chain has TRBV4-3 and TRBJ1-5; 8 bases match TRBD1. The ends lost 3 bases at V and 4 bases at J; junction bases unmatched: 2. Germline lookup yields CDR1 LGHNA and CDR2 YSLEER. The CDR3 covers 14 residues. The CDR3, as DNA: TGCGCCAGCAGCCAGGACAGGGCTAATCAGCCCCAGCATTTT. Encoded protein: CASSQDRANQPQHF.

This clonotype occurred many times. The CDR3 spells CSAPSLAGVSYEQYF. The CDR3 DNA is TGCAGTGCACCGTCCCTAGCGGGAGTTTCCTACGAGCAGTACTTC. The V and J genes are TRBV20-1 and TRBJ2-7; TRBD2 matches at 10 bases. This CDR3 contains 15 residues. J gave up 1 base and V 6 bases, and 9 bases lay outside the gene matches. Germline V gene lookup returns CDR1 DFQATT and CDR2 SNEGSKA (reference sequence).

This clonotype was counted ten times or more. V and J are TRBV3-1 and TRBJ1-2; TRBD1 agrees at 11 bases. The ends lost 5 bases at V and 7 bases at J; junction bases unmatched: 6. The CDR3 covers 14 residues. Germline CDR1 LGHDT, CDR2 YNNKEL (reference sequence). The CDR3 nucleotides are TGTGCCAGCAGCTCCGGACAGGGGGCCATTGGCTACACCTTC. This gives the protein CASSSGQGAIGYTF.

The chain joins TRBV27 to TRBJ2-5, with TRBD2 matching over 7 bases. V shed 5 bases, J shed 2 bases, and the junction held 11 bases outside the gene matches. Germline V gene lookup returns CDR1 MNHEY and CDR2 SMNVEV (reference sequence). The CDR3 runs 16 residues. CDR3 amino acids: CASSPMAGELQETQYF. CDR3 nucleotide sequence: TGTGCCAGCAGTCCCATGGCGGGGGAATTACAAGAGACCCAGTACTTC.